The table lists the clone carrying this T cell receptor (beta chain) with many counts. Its antigen is unidentified. The sample is drawn from a study of beta chain features in type 1 diabetes. The study, taken as a whole, reports: Patients' naive, central memory and Treg TCRB repertoires seemed closer to one another than those of healthy donors. Type 1 diabetes patients had moderately but significantly shorter TCRB CDR3s in all four CD4+ subsets.

The entirety of the isolated RNA underwent reverse transcription, so expressed TCRB transcripts were sequenced. Libraries were prepared by immunoSEQ multiplex PCR; TCRdb keeps only in-frame clonotypes and omits some of them. Here the sample spans 400,000 or so clones, 8.5% to 10% being singletons. Each donor gave one heparinised blood draw averaging about 110 mL. Stem cell-like memory, regulatory, central memory and naive CD4+ cells were sorted via CD45RO/CCR7/CD25/CD127/CD95/CD27. Every sorted population was more than 98% pure. The sequence came from a man aged 30-40 years with type 1 diabetes. The sequenced sample consisted of central memory CD4+ T cells from blood.

CDR3 in DNA: TGTGCCATCAGCCCAGGGGACTCTGGCTACACCTTC. Its translation is CAISPGDSGYTF. The chain combines TRBV10-3 with TRBJ1-2; TRBD1 might be the D (6 bases). Germline V lookup: CDR1 ENHRY, CDR2 SYGVKD. Deletions cut 6 bases from V and 7 bases from J, with 12 bases between. The CDR3 sequence is 12 residues long.